This T cell receptor (beta chain) was retrieved from a study of CXCR3-negative and CXCR3-positive naive CD8 T cells. By frequency, this clonotype is medium-sized. This CDR3 is 12 amino acids long. Germline V CDR1 and CDR2: SEHNR, FQNEAQ (reference sequence). Every individual CD8+ T cell subset underwent sorting in triplicate at under 350,000 cells apiece. All TRB cDNA libraries came from 5' RACE performed with UMI labels. Reprocessing the 5' RACE reads, TCRdb reports a single entry for every CDR3 protein and omits DNA. The sample has roughly 3,900 distinct CDR3 sequences, and its top ten clones hold under 2%.

This rearrangement joins TRBV7-9 to TRBJ2-7; TCRdb's D call, TRBD2, is unchecked because there is no DNA. What was sequenced was naive CXCR3- CD8+ T cells from blood. Subset of the sample: CD45RO-CCR7+CD27+CD95- naive CD8+ T cells lacking CXCR3 (TNR3-). The clonotype originates from a human donor in good health. Some clones in this sample may be carry-over from other donors' samples. This chain's CDR3 is CASSSEGYEQYF. The variable domain in full, completed from reference TRBV7-9 and TRBJ2-7, reads DTGVSQNPRHKITKRGQNVTFRCDPISEHNRLYWYRQTLGQGPEFLTYFQNEAQLEKSRLLSDRFSAERPKGSFSTLEIQRTEQGDSAMYLCASSSEGYEQYFGPGTRLTVT.